This T cell receptor (beta chain) was captured by sequencing in a study of shared clonotypes between healthy human individuals (dated by TCRdb to the early 2020s). With respect to the entire study: The cohort comprised two women and a few men aged 18 to 49 years. For each donor, CD4 naive and CD4 memory were each given three plates, CD8 naive was given two plates, and CD8 memory was given one plate. Different laboratories and diverse techniques were used to prepare libraries and sequence TCR repertoires, to increase sequencing depth and limit assay-specific biases. To estimate repertoire size and how much clonotype sharing occurs between individuals, the study deeply sequenced the blood TCR repertoires of five healthy adults. Per donor, leukapheresis produced somewhere between about 0.9 and 9.5 billion PBMCs. Results and caveats for the whole study, not just this receptor: Estimated clonotype richness was generally larger for naive than for memory subsets. Roughly 5% of naive CD4, 3.5% of naive CD8, roughly 2.5% of memory CD4, and about 0.4% of memory CD8 clonotypes were shared across several donors. Even with the large sequencing depth, rarefaction of the sorted-subset datasets indicated that sequencing was incomplete. Compared with non-shared clonotypes, clonotypes shared by all four sorted-subset donors had higher generation probabilities. Because the study included only a small number of donors, the genetic and exposure-history diversity represented was limited. Pairwise subsampling indicated that sequencing depth was expected to affect the degree of clonotype sharing among donors. Only blood was sampled, and tissue TCR repertoires likely differ from those in blood.

Using the deep immunoSEQ assay, multiplex PCR amplified TCR CDR3 regions from genomic DNA. Genomic DNA extracted from each cell subset was distributed evenly over all wells of several immunoSEQ 96-well plates, and each plate served as one replicate. Each replicate PCR for sorted subsets received about 210 ng genomic DNA, equal to some 32,000 T cell genomes. The purified libraries were quantified using a Qubit 3.0 fluorometer, sized with a Bioanalyzer 2100, and then quantified again using the KAPA Library Quantification kit. Each immunoSEQ 96-well plate was sequenced on its own single-read 150-cycle Illumina NextSeq 550 flow cell. In the paper's pipeline: Because the immunoSEQ output held only junctional sequences and lacked quality scores, the filtering could not match the filtering applied to full-length reads. To assign V/J genes and CDR3, sequences were annotated against IMGT germline references using PyIR, a Python wrapper for IgBLAST v1.9. Reads were filtered out if the reads had weak V/J assignments (E-value above 1e-6), no CDR3, stop codons, out-of-frame junctions, or ambiguous translated residues. V3J clonotypes were defined as sequences sharing the same inferred V gene, J gene, and CDR3 amino acid sequence. Percentage overlap between repertoires was calculated by dividing the number of shared unique clonotypes by the size of the smaller repertoire. Richness of each repertoire was evaluated using RTK rarefaction, the Chao1 estimator, and Recon v2.1 estimates of unobserved clonotypes. Generation probabilities for all TCRbeta clonotypes obtained by the gDNA method from a handful of donors were computed using OLGA. TCRdb re-hosts the immuneACCESS table, in-frame sequences only. Its copies lack some clones; in the studies checked, an unresolved V gene accounts for under half of them, and the cause for the rest is not known. Clone size and the V and J calls come from that table; the DNA yielded D and trimming. The sample table lists over a million clones, 75% to 85% of them with a count of one. Jointly, the top ten make up approximately 0.56% of the sample.

The CDR3 numbers 14 residues from cysteine through phenylalanine. Only CDR3 DNA is held: 42 bases, read in frame from base 1. The germline ends are 9 bases apart after V is trimmed by 0 bases and J by 2 bases. Based on the germline V gene, the CDR1 and CDR2 sequences are SGHRS and YFSETQ. As for this clone: The specificity of this receptor is unknown. The record has no base qualities; no much larger clone is one base away. The same CDR3 also results from other DNA sequences found in this sample.

The donors were healthy, HIV-negative adults with no recently reported acute infections or vaccinations. All donors were Caucasian adults living in Nashville, Tennessee, USA. Magnetic negative selection was used to enrich CD4+ T cells, after which naive cells were positively selected on CD45RA and the negative fraction became the memory subset. Blood was obtained by leukapheresis, after which PBMCs were separated by Ficoll-Histopaque density gradient centrifugation and cryopreserved in liquid nitrogen vapor phase. Analytical flow cytometry was used to check the purity and quantity of every magnetically sorted T cell population. From each sorted fraction, genomic DNA was isolated and quantified by UV absorbance on a Nanodrop 2000c.

The receptor was isolated from a man between 18 and 35 years old in good health. Some clones in this sample may be carry-over from other donors' samples. The V gene is TRBV5-1 and the J gene is TRBJ2-7, and the D gene may be TRBD2, 6 bases matching. Sequencing was performed on memory CD4+ T cells from PBMCs. The cell subset or site label corresponds to: CD45RA-negative fraction. In nucleotides, the sequence is TGCGCCAGCAGCTTGGCGGGGGATACCTACGAGCAGTACTTC. Translated, it gives CASSLAGDTYEQYF. Full variable domain (CDR3 extended with the reference TRBV5-1 and TRBJ2-7 proteins): KAGVTQTPRYLIKTRGQQVTLSCSPISGHRSVSWYQQTPGQGLQFLFEYFSETQRNKGNFPGRFSGRQFSNSRSEMNVSTLELGDSALYLCASSLAGDTYEQYFGPGTRLTVT.